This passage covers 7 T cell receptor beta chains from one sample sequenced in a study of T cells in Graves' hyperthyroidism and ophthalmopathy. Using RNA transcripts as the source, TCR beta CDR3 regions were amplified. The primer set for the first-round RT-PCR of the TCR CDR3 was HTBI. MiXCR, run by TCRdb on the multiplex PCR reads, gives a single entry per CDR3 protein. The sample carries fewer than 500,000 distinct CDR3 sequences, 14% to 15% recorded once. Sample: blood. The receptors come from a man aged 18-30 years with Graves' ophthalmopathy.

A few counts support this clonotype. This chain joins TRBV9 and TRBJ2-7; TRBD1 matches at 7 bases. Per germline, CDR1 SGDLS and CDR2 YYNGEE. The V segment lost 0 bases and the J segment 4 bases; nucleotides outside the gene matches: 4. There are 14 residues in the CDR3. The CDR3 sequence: CASSVGRGSYEQYF. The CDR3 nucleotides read TGTGCCAGCAGCGTAGGCAGGGGGAGTTACGAGCAGTACTTC.

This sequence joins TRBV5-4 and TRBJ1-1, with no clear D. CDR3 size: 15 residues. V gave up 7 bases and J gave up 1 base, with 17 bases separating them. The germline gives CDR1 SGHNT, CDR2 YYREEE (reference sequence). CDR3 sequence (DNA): TGTGCCAGCGGACCGCCAGACGGAGGGAACACTGAAGCTTTCTTT. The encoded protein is CASGPPDGGNTEAFF. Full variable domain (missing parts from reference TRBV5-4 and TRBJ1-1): ETGVTQSPTHLIKTRGQQVTLRCSSQSGHNTVSWYQQALGQGPQFIFQYYREEENGRGNFPPRFSGLQFPNYSSELNVNALELDDSALYLCASGPPDGGNTEAFFGQGTRLTVV.

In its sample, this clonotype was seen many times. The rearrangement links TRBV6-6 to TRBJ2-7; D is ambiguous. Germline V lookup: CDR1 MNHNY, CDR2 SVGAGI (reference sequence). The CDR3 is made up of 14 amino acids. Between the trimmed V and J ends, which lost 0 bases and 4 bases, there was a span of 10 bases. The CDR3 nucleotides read TGTGCCAGCAGTTACTCCGGGTCCTTTTACGAGCAGTACTTC. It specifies CASSYSGSFYEQYF.

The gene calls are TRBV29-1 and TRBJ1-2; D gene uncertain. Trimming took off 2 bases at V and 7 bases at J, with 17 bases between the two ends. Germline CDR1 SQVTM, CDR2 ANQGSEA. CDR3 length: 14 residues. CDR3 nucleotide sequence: TGCAGCGTTGAAACAGATTACCAGCTATCTGGCTACACCTTC. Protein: CSVETDYQLSGYTF.

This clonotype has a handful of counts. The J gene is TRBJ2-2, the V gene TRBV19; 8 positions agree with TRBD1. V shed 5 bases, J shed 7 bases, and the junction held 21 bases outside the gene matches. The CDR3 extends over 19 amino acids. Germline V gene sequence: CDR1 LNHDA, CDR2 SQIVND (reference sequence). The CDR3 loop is CASSPHRGRSLLDGGELFF. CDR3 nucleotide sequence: TGTGCCAGTAGTCCGCACAGGGGGAGATCCTTATTAGACGGCGGGGAGCTGTTTTTT.

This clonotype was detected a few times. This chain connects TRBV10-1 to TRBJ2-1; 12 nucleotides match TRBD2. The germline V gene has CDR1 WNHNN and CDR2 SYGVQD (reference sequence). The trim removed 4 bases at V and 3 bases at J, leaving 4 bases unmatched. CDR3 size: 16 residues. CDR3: CASSVEGLAGYNEQFF. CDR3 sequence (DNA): TGCGCCAGCAGTGTCGAGGGACTAGCGGGCTACAATGAGCAGTTCTTC.

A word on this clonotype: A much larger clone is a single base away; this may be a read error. CDR3: CATSDLSGWDTGELVF. The CDR3 DNA reads TGTGCCACCAGTGATTTGTCGGGGTGGGACACCGGGGAGCTGGTTTTT. The chain links TRBV24-1 to TRBJ2-2; D is perhaps TRBD1 (6 bases). Germline V gene lookup returns CDR1 KGHDR and CDR2 SFDVKD. This CDR3 has 16 amino acids.